A selection of T cell receptor beta chains follows, all from one sample in a study of blood T cell repertoires in COVID-19. Profiled with immunoSEQ multiplex PCR; TCRdb holds only in-frame clones, not every one. The data contain over 200,000 clones, about 87% of them singletons. The sample taken for sequencing was peripheral blood. The receptor set was obtained from a young man with COVID-19, enrolled during active disease. The CDR3 runs from the conserved cysteine through the conserved F or W. Each record gives: CDR3 protein, CDR3 DNA, D gene, J gene, clone size, V gene. The D gene is left open where the match is weak. The size field is filled for only some rows; it gives once, few, many or a size class.

CASSPGAPRYGYTF,TGTGCCAGCAGCCCAGGGGCCCCGAGGTATGGCTACACCTTC,NA,TRBJ1-2,NA,TRBV5-6
CASSFRTGFTDTQYF,TGTGCCAGCAGCTTCAGGACAGGCTTCACAGATACGCAGTATTTT,TRBD1,TRBJ2-3,once,TRBV9
CASRSGGFGDEQFF,TGTGCCAGTAGAAGCGGGGGGTTTGGGGATGAGCAGTTCTTC,TRBD2,TRBJ2-1,NA,TRBV19
CASSLLGTGFYEQYF,TGTGCCAGCAGCTTGTTGGGGACAGGGTTCTACGAGCAGTACTTC,TRBD1,TRBJ2-7,NA,TRBV5-6
CASSAGRDTTDTQYF,TGCGCCAGCAGTGCAGGGAGGGACACCACAGATACGCAGTATTTT,NA,TRBJ2-3,NA,TRBV10-1
CASSEDVVMRKLFF,TGTGCCAGCAGTGAAGACGTGGTAATGAGAAAACTGTTTTTT,NA,TRBJ1-4,NA,TRBV6-1
CASAPGVTGELFF,TGTGCCAGCGCCCCGGGGGTCACCGGGGAGCTGTTTTTT,NA,TRBJ2-2,once,TRBV5-6
CASSPPGQGFYGYTF,TGTGCCAGCAGCCCACCCGGACAGGGATTCTATGGCTACACCTTC,TRBD1,TRBJ1-2,NA,TRBV9
CASSRDRSLLYGYTF,TGTGCCAGCAGTAGAGACAGAAGCCTGCTCTATGGCTACACCTTC,NA,TRBJ1-2,NA,TRBV7-2
CASSLRGQGGGSYNEQFF,TGTGCCAGCAGCTTAAGGGGCCAGGGCGGGGGTTCCTACAATGAGCAGTTCTTC,TRBD2,TRBJ2-1,NA,TRBV7-9
CASSSGDNQPQHF,TGTGCCAGCAGTTCAGGGGATAATCAGCCCCAGCATTTT,NA,TRBJ1-5,NA,TRBV12-3/TRBV12-4
CASSPQRQGAYYGYTF,TGTGCCAGCAGCCCCCAGCGACAGGGGGCCTACTATGGCTACACCTTC,TRBD1,TRBJ1-2,NA,TRBV14
CASSGTGAVYEQYF,TGTGCCAGCTCCGGGACAGGGGCTGTCTACGAGCAGTACTTC,TRBD1,TRBJ2-7,few,TRBV18
CASSEYPGGLDTIYF,TGTGCCAGCAGTGAATACCCAGGGGGTTTGGACACCATATATTTT,TRBD1,TRBJ1-3,NA,TRBV2
CASSGGGWTANTEAFF,TGTGCCAGCAGTGGGGGGGGCTGGACAGCAAACACTGAAGCTTTCTTT,NA,TRBJ1-1,NA,TRBV6-1
CASRTQGEAFF,TGTGCCAGTAGGACACAGGGAGAAGCTTTCTTT,NA,TRBJ1-1,NA,TRBV19